This TCR beta chain was profiled in a study of T cell changes during pregnancy in multiple sclerosis. Sequencing was performed with immunoSEQ multiplex PCR; in TCRdb, only in-frame clones are kept and a portion is missing. The data hold 85,000 to 110,000 clones, with around nine tenths observed a single time. The V gene end was trimmed by 3 bases and the J gene end by 5 bases; junction bases not matched to a gene: 13. The germline V gene encodes CDR1 MDHEN and CDR2 SYDVKM. The CDR3 is 17 residues long. The starting material was peripheral blood, obtained after pregnancy. The rearrangement uses TRBV28 and TRBJ2-5; TRBD2 matches at 9 bases. The receptor comes from a female donor with multiple sclerosis, enrolled in a pregnancy study. The CDR3 sequence: CASSLRWSRGRGETQYF. CDR3 bases: TGTGCCAGCAGTTTGCGGTGGTCCCGCGGGAGGGGCGAGACCCAGTACTTC.